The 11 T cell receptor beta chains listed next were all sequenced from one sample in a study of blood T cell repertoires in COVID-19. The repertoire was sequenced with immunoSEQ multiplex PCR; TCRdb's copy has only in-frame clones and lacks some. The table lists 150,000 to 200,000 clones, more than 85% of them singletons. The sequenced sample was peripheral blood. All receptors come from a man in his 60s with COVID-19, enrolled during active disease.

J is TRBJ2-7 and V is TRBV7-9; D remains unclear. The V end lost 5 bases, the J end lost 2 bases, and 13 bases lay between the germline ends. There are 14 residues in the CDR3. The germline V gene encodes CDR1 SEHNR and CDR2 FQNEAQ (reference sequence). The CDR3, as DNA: TGTGCCAGCAGCCGAGATCCTGGAGCCTACGAGCAGTACTTC. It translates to CASSRDPGAYEQYF.

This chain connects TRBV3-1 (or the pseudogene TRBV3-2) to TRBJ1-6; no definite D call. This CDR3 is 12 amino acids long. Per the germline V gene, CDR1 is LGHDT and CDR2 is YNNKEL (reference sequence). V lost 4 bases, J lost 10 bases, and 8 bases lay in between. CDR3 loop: CASSPPGSPLHF. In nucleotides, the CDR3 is TGTGCCAGCAGCCCGCCGGGGTCACCCCTCCACTTT.

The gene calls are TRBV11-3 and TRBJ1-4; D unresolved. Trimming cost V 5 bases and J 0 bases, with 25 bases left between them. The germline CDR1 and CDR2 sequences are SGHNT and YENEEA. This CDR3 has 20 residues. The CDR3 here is CASSVGSPVPGPATNEKLFF. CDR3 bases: TGTGCCAGCAGCGTAGGGTCCCCGGTCCCCGGTCCTGCAACTAATGAAAAACTGTTTTTT.

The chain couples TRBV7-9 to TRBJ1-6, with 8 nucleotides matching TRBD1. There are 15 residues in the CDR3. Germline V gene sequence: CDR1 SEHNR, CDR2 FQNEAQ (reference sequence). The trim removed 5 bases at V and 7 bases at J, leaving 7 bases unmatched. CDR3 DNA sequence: TGTGCCAGCAGCCCCGGGACAGGCTCGAATTCACCCCTCCACTTT. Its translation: CASSPGTGSNSPLHF.

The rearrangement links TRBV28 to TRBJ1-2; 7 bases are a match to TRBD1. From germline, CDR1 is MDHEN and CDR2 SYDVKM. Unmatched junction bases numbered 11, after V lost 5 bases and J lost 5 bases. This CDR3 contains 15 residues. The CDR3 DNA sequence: TGTGCCAGCAGTGTCTCGACAGGGAGGTTGTATGGCTACACCTTC. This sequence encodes CASSVSTGRLYGYTF.

The CDR3 spells CSVRRTGGGYTF. CDR3 in DNA: TGCAGCGTTCGTAGGACAGGCGGGGGCTACACCTTC. The chain joins TRBV29-1 to TRBJ1-2; 7 positions match TRBD1. Germline V lookup: CDR1 SQVTM, CDR2 ANQGSEA. V dropped 5 bases and J dropped 8; count of bases not matched to a gene: 8. This CDR3 is built from 12 residues.

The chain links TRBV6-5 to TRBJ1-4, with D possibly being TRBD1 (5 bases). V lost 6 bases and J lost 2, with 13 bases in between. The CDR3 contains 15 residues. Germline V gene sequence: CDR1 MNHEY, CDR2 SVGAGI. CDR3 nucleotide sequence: TGTGCCAGCAGGGCGGGGCCCGGGACTAATGAAAAACTGTTTTTT. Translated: CASRAGPGTNEKLFF.

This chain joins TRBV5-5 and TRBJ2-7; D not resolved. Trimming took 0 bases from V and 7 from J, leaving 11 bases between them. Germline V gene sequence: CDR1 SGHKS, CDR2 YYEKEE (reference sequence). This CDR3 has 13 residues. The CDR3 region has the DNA TGTGCCAGCAGCTTGGTACTCGTCGGGGAGCAGTACTTC. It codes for CASSLVLVGEQYF.

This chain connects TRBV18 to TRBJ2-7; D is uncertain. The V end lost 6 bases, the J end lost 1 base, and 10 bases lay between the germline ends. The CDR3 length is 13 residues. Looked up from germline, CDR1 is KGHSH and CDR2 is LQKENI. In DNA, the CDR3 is TGTGCCAGCTCTGCGGATTCGTCCTACGAGCAGTACTTC. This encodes CASSADSSYEQYF. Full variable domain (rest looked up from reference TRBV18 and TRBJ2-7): NAGVMQNPRHLVRRRGQEARLRCSPMKGHSHVYWYRQLPEEGLKFMVYLQKENIIDESGMPKERFSAEFPKEGPSILRIQQVVRGDSAAYFCASSADSSYEQYFGPGTRLTVT.

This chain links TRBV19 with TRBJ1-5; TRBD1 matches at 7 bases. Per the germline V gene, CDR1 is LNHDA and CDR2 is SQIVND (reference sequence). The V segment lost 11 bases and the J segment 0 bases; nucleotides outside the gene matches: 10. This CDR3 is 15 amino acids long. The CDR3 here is CASGLGTDSNQPQHF. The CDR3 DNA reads TGTGCCTCAGGCCTAGGGACAGATAGCAATCAGCCCCAGCATTTT.

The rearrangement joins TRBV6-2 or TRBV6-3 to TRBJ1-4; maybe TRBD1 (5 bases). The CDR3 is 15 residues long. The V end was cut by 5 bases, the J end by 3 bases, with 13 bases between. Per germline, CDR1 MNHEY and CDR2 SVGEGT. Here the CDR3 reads CASSLGGVPNEKLFF. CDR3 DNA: TGTGCCAGCAGTCTCGGGGGGGTGCCTAATGAAAAACTGTTTTTT.